This T cell receptor beta chain appears in the sequencing data of a study of response to subunit inactivated influenza vaccine. Overall study findings and caveats: The authors put forward the suggestion that each seasonal influenza vaccination may bring in only a limited number of new T cells.

TCRdb fed the RT-PCR reads into MiXCR, producing one record per CDR3 protein. The sample has 700,000 to 900,000 distinct CDR3 sequences, about 20% seen once. Notes on this clonotype: Its antigen is unknown.

Trimming left V 5 bases short and J 2 bases short, with 10 bases between. CDR1 SGHTA and CDR2 FQGNSA come from the germline V gene. The CDR3 length is 13 residues. The V gene is TRBV7-2, the J gene TRBJ2-7; no clear D gene. Specimen: PBMCs from blood, collected approximately 5 days after vaccination. The receptor's source is a man in his fifties or sixties who received an inactivated influenza vaccine. Here the CDR3 reads CASSPMGTYEQYF. The CDR3, as DNA: TGTGCCAGCAGCCCCATGGGGACCTACGAGCAGTACTTC.